This T cell receptor (beta chain) came from a study of cytomegalovirus exposure and HLA in healthy donors. Across the whole study: The study placed about 81% of its 398 genotyped donors in the Caucasian-associated ancestry cluster.

V lost 5 bases and J lost 6, with 14 bases in between. This CDR3 has 13 amino acids. The germline CDR1 and CDR2 sequences are MNHEY and SVGAGI. Remarks on this clone: What it binds is unknown.

Primers: 60 Vbeta forward and 13 Jbeta reverse. Produced via immunoSEQ multiplex PCR; TCRdb's table is partial and in-frame only. The sample holds nearly 65,000 clones, 73% seen once. Study observations and caveats: The authors listed 180 or so TCR beta chains as cytomegalovirus-associated. It is likely that the observed cluster of highly shared sequence variants was a sequencing artifact.

The sequenced sample consisted of PBMCs. The rearrangement joins TRBV6-5 to TRBJ2-7, with D tentatively TRBD1 (6 bases). The receptor's source is a man aged 50 to 60 in good health and CMV-seronegative. As DNA, the CDR3 is TGTGCCAGCAGTAGGCGGACAGCGGCCGAGCAGTACTTC. Translating gives CASSRRTAAEQYF.